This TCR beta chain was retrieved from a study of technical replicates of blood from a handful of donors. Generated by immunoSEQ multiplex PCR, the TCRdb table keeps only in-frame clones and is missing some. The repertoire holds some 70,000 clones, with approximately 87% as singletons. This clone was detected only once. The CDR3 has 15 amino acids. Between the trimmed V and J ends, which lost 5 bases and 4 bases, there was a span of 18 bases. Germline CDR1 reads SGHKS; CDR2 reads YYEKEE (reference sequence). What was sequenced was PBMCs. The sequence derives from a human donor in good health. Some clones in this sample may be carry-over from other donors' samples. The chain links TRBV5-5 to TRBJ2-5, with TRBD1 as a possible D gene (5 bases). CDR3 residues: CASRPDRIPAETQYF. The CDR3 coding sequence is TGTGCCAGCAGACCCGACAGAATCCCGGCAGAGACCCAGTACTTC. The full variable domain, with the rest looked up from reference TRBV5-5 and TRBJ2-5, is DAGVTQSPTHLIKTRGQQVTLRCSPISGHKSVSWYQQVLGQGPQFIFQYYEKEERGRGNFPDRFSARQFPNYSSELNVNALLLGDSALYLCASRPDRIPAETQYFGPGTRLLVL.